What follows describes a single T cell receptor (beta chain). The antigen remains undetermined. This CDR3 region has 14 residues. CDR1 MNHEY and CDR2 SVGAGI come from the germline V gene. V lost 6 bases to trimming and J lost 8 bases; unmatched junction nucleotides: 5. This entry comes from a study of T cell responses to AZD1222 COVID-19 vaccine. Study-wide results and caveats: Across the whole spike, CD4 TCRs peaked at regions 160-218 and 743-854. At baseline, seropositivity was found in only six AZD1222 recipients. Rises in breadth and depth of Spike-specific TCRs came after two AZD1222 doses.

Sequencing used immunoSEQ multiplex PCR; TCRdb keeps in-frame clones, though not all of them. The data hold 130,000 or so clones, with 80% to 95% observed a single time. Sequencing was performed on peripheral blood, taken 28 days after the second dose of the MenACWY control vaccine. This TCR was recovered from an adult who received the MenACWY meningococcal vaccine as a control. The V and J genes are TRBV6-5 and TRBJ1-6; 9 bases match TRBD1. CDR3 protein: CASSRDRADSPLHF. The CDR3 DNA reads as TGTGCCAGCAGCCGGGACAGGGCGGATTCACCCCTCCACTTT.